This T cell receptor (beta chain) was found in a study of T cell repertoires in Merkel cell carcinoma (dated by TCRdb to the late 2010s). Concerning the study at large: The study excluded patients who had received intralesional immunotherapy or systemic immune checkpoint blockade before the biopsy. Tetramer sorting, cloning and paired TCR sequencing of expanded tumor-infiltrating lymphocytes were first used to define MCPyV-specific clonotypes. Inclusion required a diagnosis of MCPyV-positive Merkel cell carcinoma and successful in vitro expansion of tumor-infiltrating lymphocytes.

Trimming removed 5 bases from V and 4 bases from J, leaving 24 bases between the germline ends. CDR1 and CDR2 (SGHTA, FQGNSA) derive from the germline V gene. Including cysteine and phenylalanine, the CDR3 has 17 amino acids. Only the CDR3 portion is preserved as DNA: 51 bases, with reading frame beginning at the first base. Turning to this clone: The clone's antigen remains unknown. No clone much larger than this one lies a single base away; base qualities are absent.

The immunoSEQ assay was used for TRB CDR3 sequencing and data processing of tumor genomic DNA. Here the immuneACCESS table is served through TCRdb, limited to in-frame sequences with V and J called. Missing clones are a known gap in these copies; in checked studies unresolved V genes cover under half, and the rest lacks a known reason. In all, the sample holds more than 12,000 clones, and approximately 73% of those were seen once. Under 20% of the sample comes from the top ten. Biopsy-confirmed MCPyV-positive Merkel cell carcinoma was present in the study subjects, and positive serum antibodies to T-antigen were found in every subject. Genomic DNA was extracted from six adjacent 10-micron frozen tumor sections without cell sorting or culture. Optimal cutting temperature compound was used to freeze tumor biopsy tissue measuring roughly 5 x 5 x 5 mm. Hematoxylin and eosin scout sections confirmed abundant Merkel cell carcinoma and infiltrating cells in the frozen biopsy.

The study at large found these results: No normal tissue biopsies were studied.

The TCR comes from an adult with Merkel cell carcinoma. This sequence uses TRBV7-2 and TRBJ2-7, with the D gene not clear enough to name. Input material: tumor tissue. The sequenced DNA: TGTGCCAGCAGCGCCATGGGCCGTAGCACTGCTACTTACGAGCAGTACTTC. Its translation is CASSAMGRSTATYEQYF.